What follows describes a single T cell receptor (beta chain). Its antigen is as yet unknown. In the same sample, other DNA sequences code for this CDR3. The data are from a study of cytomegalovirus exposure and HLA in healthy donors. Study observations and caveats: Later work associated roughly 17,000 TCR beta sequences with HLA alleles at 0.05 false discovery rate. Among immune exposure information, only CMV serostatus was available.

V lost 6 bases and J lost 0; bases outside the gene matches: 3. The germline V gene has CDR1 MRHNA and CDR2 SNTAGT. The CDR3 runs to 15 residues. The PCR used 60 Vbeta and 13 Jbeta primers. Profiling relied on immunoSEQ multiplex PCR, and the TCRdb table lists in-frame clones only, not all of them. The sample includes fewer than 250,000 clones, approximately 70% of them seen just once. The rearrangement joins TRBV6-4 to TRBJ2-1, with 9 positions matching TRBD2. The sequencing input was PBMCs. This TCR was recovered from a woman in her 30s in good health and CMV-seropositive. The CDR3 bases are TGTGCCAGCAGCCGACTAGCGGACTCCTACAATGAGCAGTTCTTC. Protein sequence: CASSRLADSYNEQFF.